The 21 T cell receptor beta chains reported below all come from one sample, sequenced in a study of blood T cell repertoires in COVID-19. Clones were read by immunoSEQ multiplex PCR, and TCRdb kept only the in-frame ones, dropping some. Among 430,000 or so clones listed, 80% to 90% were seen once. What was sequenced was peripheral blood. The receptors here all came from a man aged 18 to 29 with COVID-19, enrolled during active disease.

V gene TRBV11-3 combines with J gene TRBJ2-1, with D unclear. Germline CDR1 and CDR2: SGHNT and YENEEA. Trimming stripped 8 bases from V and 5 bases from J, with 4 bases between. This CDR3 comprises 10 residues. The CDR3 DNA reads as TGTGCCAGCTCGGACAATGAGCAGTTCTTC. Encoded protein: CASSDNEQFF. Filled out from reference TRBV11-3 and TRBJ2-1, the complete variable domain reads EAGVVQSPRYKIIEKKQPVAFWCNPISGHNTLYWYLQNLGQGPELLIRYENEEAVDDSQLPKDRFSAERLKGVDSTLKIQPAELGDSAVYLCASSDNEQFFGPGTRLTVL.

This chain connects TRBV5-4 to TRBJ2-6, with TRBD2 matching 7 bases. V was clipped by 4 bases and J by 6 bases; unmatched bases: 7. CDR3 length: 15 residues. From germline, CDR1 is SGHNT and CDR2 YYREEE (reference sequence). The DNA of the CDR3 is TGTGCCAGCAGCCCTGAAGCGGGAACGGCCAACGTCCTGACTTTC. As protein: CASSPEAGTANVLTF. Variable domain in full (rest from reference TRBV5-4 and TRBJ2-6): ETGVTQSPTHLIKTRGQQVTLRCSSQSGHNTVSWYQQALGQGPQFIFQYYREEENGRGNFPPRFSGLQFPNYSSELNVNALELDDSALYLCASSPEAGTANVLTFGAGSRLTVL.

The chain couples TRBV29-1 to TRBJ1-2, with 8 bases aligning to TRBD1. The junction had 4 bases not matched to a gene; V was cut back by 0 bases and J by 4 bases. CDR1 SQVTM and CDR2 ANQGSEA come from the germline V gene. The CDR3 contains 14 residues. This chain's CDR3 is CSVEDQQGGYGYTF. Here the CDR3 DNA reads TGCAGCGTTGAAGACCAACAGGGGGGCTATGGCTACACCTTC.

The chain carries TRBV18 and TRBJ2-7; D might be TRBD1 (6 bases). The CDR3 is 14 residues long. Trimming cost V 4 bases and J 2 bases, with 12 bases left between them. Germline-derived CDR1 and CDR2 are KGHSH and LQKENI. The CDR3, as DNA: TGTGCCAGCTCACTGTCAGGGGCCACCTACGAGCAGTACTTC. As protein: CASSLSGATYEQYF.

The chain employs TRBV15 and TRBJ2-3, with a weak D call TRBD1 (5 bases). The germline CDR1 and CDR2 sequences are LNHNV and YYDKDF (reference sequence). The germline V and J ends were trimmed by 5 bases and 0 bases, with 18 bases remaining between them. The CDR3 covers 17 residues. CDR3 DNA: TGTGCCACCAGCGGGATGCAGGGTGCGGCTAGCACAGATACGCAGTATTTT. It is translated as CATSGMQGAASTDTQYF. Full variable domain (remainder filled in from reference TRBV15 and TRBJ2-3): DAMVIQNPRYQVTQFGKPVTLSCSQTLNHNVMYWYQQKSSQAPKLLFHYYDKDFNNEADTPDNFQSRRPNTSFCFLDIRSPGLGDTAMYLCATSGMQGAASTDTQYFGPGTRLTVL.

V usage is TRBV7-9 and J usage is TRBJ2-1; D is possibly TRBD1 (5 bases). V was cut by 5 bases and J by 4 bases, with 12 bases left in between. CDR1 SEHNR and CDR2 FQNEAQ come from the germline V gene (reference sequence). The CDR3 totals 14 residues. The DNA of the CDR3 is TGTGCCAGCAGCCTCCAAGGGGTATACAATGAGCAGTTCTTC. Residues: CASSLQGVYNEQFF.

This clone came up a few times. This sequence may be a read error, since a much larger clone differs from it by one base. Other nucleotide sequences from this sample produce the same CDR3. This sequence joins TRBV27 and TRBJ2-7; 11 bases align to TRBD2. CDR1 and CDR2 (germline): MNHEY, SMNVEV (reference sequence). Losses at the gene ends were 2 bases for V and 1 base for J; bases not matched to a gene: 1. This CDR3 spans 15 amino acids. This CDR3 is CASSLTSGSSYEQYF. For the CDR3, the DNA is TGTGCCAGCAGTTTAACTAGCGGGAGTTCCTACGAGCAGTACTTC.

J is TRBJ1-2 and V is TRBV5-1, with D perhaps matching TRBD1 (6 bases). This CDR3 contains 14 residues. Germline CDR1 is SGHRS and CDR2 is YFSETQ. V lost 0 bases and J 6 bases, leaving 12 bases between the germline ends. CDR3 protein: CASSLETGSDGYTF. The CDR3 DNA reads as TGCGCCAGCAGCTTGGAAACAGGGTCTGATGGCTACACCTTC.

The V call is TRBV28, the J call TRBJ2-1, with D possibly TRBD1 on 6 matching bases. Germline loops: CDR1 MDHEN, CDR2 SYDVKM. Trimming took 8 bases from V and 0 from J, leaving 8 bases between them. This CDR3 region has 13 residues. In DNA form, the CDR3 reads TGTGCCAGCGGGGGCCGCTCCTACAATGAGCAGTTCTTC. Translation: CASGGRSYNEQFF.

The rearrangement joins TRBV19 to TRBJ1-4; perhaps TRBD1 as D (5 bases). The CDR3 totals 16 residues. Trimming pared 3 bases from V and 5 bases from J, leaving 16 bases between. CDR1 is LNHDA, CDR2 SQIVND, per germline (reference sequence). CDR3 in amino acids: CASSIRSMGLNEKLFF. Written as DNA, the CDR3 is TGTGCCAGTAGTATTCGGTCGATGGGGCTAAATGAAAAACTGTTTTTT.

V gene TRBV27 combines with J gene TRBJ2-7; the match to TRBD1 covers 11 bases. This CDR3 region has 14 residues. V dropped 3 bases and J dropped 3; count of bases not matched to a gene: 1. Germline CDR1 and CDR2: MNHEY and SMNVEV (reference sequence). DNA of the CDR3: TGTGCCAGCAGTTTGGACAGGGGGCACTACGAGCAGTACTTC. It translates to CASSLDRGHYEQYF.

This clone was recorded once. The chain couples TRBV4-2 to TRBJ1-2; D is perhaps TRBD1 (6 bases). The CDR3 spans 14 residues. CDR1 and CDR2 (germline): LGHNA, YNFKEQ. V was cut by 3 bases and J by 4 bases, with 12 bases left in between. CDR3 sequence (DNA): TGTGCCAGCAGCCATCCCGGACAGCTCTATGGCTACACCTTC. Translation: CASSHPGQLYGYTF.

This clone was observed once. Additional DNA sequences in this sample encode the identical CDR3. The J gene is TRBJ2-1, the V gene TRBV9; 10 bases are a match to TRBD2. This CDR3 has 15 amino acids. V shed 4 bases and J 1 base; nucleotides not matched to a gene: 2. Per germline, CDR1 SGDLS and CDR2 YYNGEE. CDR3: CASSLGLASYNEQFF. The DNA of the CDR3 is TGTGCCAGCAGCCTGGGACTAGCGTCCTACAATGAGCAGTTCTTC.

V usage is TRBV5-5 and J usage is TRBJ1-2, with D possibly matching TRBD1 (5 bases). The V and J ends lost 4 bases and 4 bases respectively, with 17 bases between them. The CDR3 runs 15 residues. CDR1 and CDR2 from the germline V gene are SGHKS and YYEKEE (reference sequence). As DNA, the CDR3 is TGTGCCAGCAGCCCCGGGAGGGGACTCGTCTATGGCTACACCTTC. It codes for CASSPGRGLVYGYTF.

V and J are TRBV12-3 or TRBV12-4 and TRBJ2-7; 7 nucleotides agree with TRBD2. With V trimmed by 7 bases and J by 9 bases, 9 bases remained unmatched. CDR3 length: 12 amino acids. CDR3 DNA: TGTGCCAGCACCTACACGGCGGGGGTGCAGTACTTC. Its translation: CASTYTAGVQYF.

The V gene is TRBV7-9, the J gene TRBJ1-1; D is perhaps TRBD1 (5 bases). The CDR3 contains 16 residues. The V and J ends lost 0 bases and 0 bases respectively, with 11 bases between them. The germline V gene has CDR1 SEHNR and CDR2 FQNEAQ (reference sequence). The CDR3 DNA follows: TGTGCCAGCAGCTTAGCAGGTCAGGGTCTGAACACTGAAGCTTTCTTT. It yields the protein CASSLAGQGLNTEAFF.

The chain employs TRBV30 and TRBJ2-7, with TRBD2 matching over 8 bases. The CDR3 is 14 amino acids. From germline, CDR1 is GTSNPN and CDR2 SVGIG (reference sequence). Trimming removed 4 bases from V and 0 bases from J; junction bases left unmatched: 5. The CDR3, as DNA: TGTGCCTGGAATACGGGGACTAGCTCCTACGAGCAGTACTTC. It encodes CAWNTGTSSYEQYF.

The chain carries TRBV5-6 and TRBJ1-5, with TRBD1 as a possible D gene (6 bases). The CDR3 covers 16 residues. Germline V gene data show CDR1 as SGHDT and CDR2 as YYEEEE. Trimming removed 0 bases from V and 2 bases from J, with 12 bases in between. The CDR3 loop reads CASSLAKGGGNQPQHF. CDR3 nucleotide sequence: TGTGCCAGCAGCTTGGCTAAGGGGGGGGGCAATCAGCCCCAGCATTTT.

The gene calls are TRBV19 and TRBJ2-3, with 7 bases identical to TRBD2. There are 15 residues in the CDR3. Trimming removed 1 base from V and 5 bases from J; junction bases left unmatched: 6. The germline V gene has CDR1 LNHDA and CDR2 SQIVND (reference sequence). The CDR3 DNA is TGTGCCAGTAGTATAGGGGGGAGGGCCAAAGATACGCAGTATTTT. Residues: CASSIGGRAKDTQYF.

The chain uses TRBV7-2 and TRBJ1-1; D remains ambiguous. CDR3 length: 14 residues. V was clipped by 3 bases and J by 3 bases, with 11 bases between them. Germline V gene sequence: CDR1 SGHTA, CDR2 FQGNSA. CDR3 amino acids: CASSFEGRYTEAFF. The CDR3 DNA follows: TGTGCCAGCAGCTTTGAGGGCAGGTACACTGAAGCTTTCTTT.

This chain uses TRBV3-1 (or the pseudogene TRBV3-2) with TRBJ2-3; TRBD2 matches at 7 bases. V lost 5 bases and J lost 5; bases outside the gene matches: 13. CDR3 length: 16 residues. Germline V gene data show CDR1 as LGHDT and CDR2 as YNNKEL (reference sequence). The CDR3 sequence: CASSGSWREKKDTQYF. The CDR3 DNA follows: TGTGCCAGCAGCGGCAGTTGGCGGGAGAAAAAAGATACGCAGTATTTT.